This TCR beta chain was obtained from a study of Ad26.COV2.S vaccination and SARS-CoV-2 variants. Turning to the study itself: Donor allocation was to the COV1001 Ad26.COV2.S trial arm. Whole-study findings and limits: A substantial breadth of spike-specific CD8+ and CD4+ T cell responses after vaccination has been reported.

V dropped 4 bases and J dropped 5 bases, with 11 bases sitting between them. Germline assignment: CDR1 SEHNR and CDR2 FQNEAQ (reference sequence). CDR3 length: 13 residues. Repertoires were generated with immunoSEQ multiplex PCR, while TCRdb's copy carries only in-frame clones and drops some. The sample lists around 300,000 clones, about 85% occurring once. Comments on this clone: Its antigen is currently unknown.

Treatment of the sample: 15 to 20 received Ad26.COV2.S at low or high dose, single or two shots; 5 received placebo; per-sample allocation not given. Following the first vaccine or placebo injection, samples were taken on day 63. Participants' vaccine, an Ad26 vector, delivered Wuhan-strain SARS-CoV-2 spike. Specimen: peripheral blood, collected in a trial of Ad26.COV2.S vaccine versus placebo. The rearrangement joins TRBV7-9 to TRBJ1-1; possibly TRBD1 for D (6 bases). The receptor was derived from a person aged 18 to 59 who received the Ad26.COV2.S COVID-19 vaccine or a placebo. The CDR3 bases are TGTGCCAGCAGCTCAGACAGGTTAACTGAAGCTTTCTTT. Translated, it gives CASSSDRLTEAFF.